This is a list of T cell receptor beta chains from one sample in a study of T-cell memory formation after mild COVID-19. A single record per CDR3 protein comes from TCRdb applying MiXCR to the 5' RACE reads. The table records about 560,000 distinct CDR3 sequences, less than 25% of them present only once. The sample consisted of PBMCs or a T cell subset sorted from them (not recorded which). These receptors were taken from an adult woman who had mild COVID-19 (a few samples of this study predate the infection). Cell type and time point are not known. Each CDR3 is given with its conserved first and last residue.

V gene: TRBV12-3/TRBV12-4
J gene: TRBJ1-2
CDR3 protein: CASSGGAGNYGYTF

V gene: TRBV12-3/TRBV12-4
J gene: TRBJ2-1
CDR3 protein: CASTLDRGSYNEQFF

V gene: TRBV12-3/TRBV12-4
J gene: TRBJ2-7
CDR3 protein: CASSPRESGPAYEQYF

V gene: TRBV2
J gene: TRBJ2-7
CDR3 protein: CASRLQGPRGEQYF

V gene: TRBV27
J gene: TRBJ1-6
CDR3 protein: CASKSPGTGRDSPLHF

V gene: TRBV6-2/TRBV6-3
J gene: TRBJ2-3
CDR3 protein: CASSCIVDCPQPDTQYF

V gene: TRBV14
J gene: TRBJ2-7
CDR3 protein: CASSPRGRIYEQYF

V gene: TRBV7-8
J gene: TRBJ2-2
CDR3 protein: CASSLPSGSFGELFF

V gene: TRBV9
J gene: TRBJ1-4
CDR3 protein: CASSPRGQGGEKLFF

V gene: TRBV5-6
J gene: TRBJ1-2
CDR3 protein: CASSLAGTPQGYGYTF

V gene: TRBV12-3/TRBV12-4
J gene: TRBJ1-1
CDR3 protein: CASSLRGRVTEAFF

V gene: TRBV9
J gene: TRBJ2-7
CDR3 protein: CASSAHERFRAGYEQYF

V gene: TRBV5-5
J gene: TRBJ1-3
CDR3 protein: CASTGPGTANTIYF

V gene: TRBV6-4
J gene: TRBJ2-3
CDR3 protein: CASSATGQDTQYF

V gene: TRBV7-2
J gene: TRBJ2-1
CDR3 protein: CASSLDVRGDEQFF

V gene: TRBV12-3/TRBV12-4
J gene: TRBJ2-7
CDR3 protein: CASSLNYGTSFYEQYF

V gene: TRBV5-6
J gene: TRBJ2-5
CDR3 protein: CASGSGPQETQYF

V gene: TRBV6-2/TRBV6-3
J gene: TRBJ2-2
CDR3 protein: CASSSGVPGELFF

V gene: TRBV2
J gene: TRBJ1-5
CDR3 protein: CASSQGGSRSNQPQHF

V gene: TRBV12-3/TRBV12-4
J gene: TRBJ1-5
CDR3 protein: CASTPSGGGQPQHF

V gene: TRBV7-2
J gene: TRBJ2-1
CDR3 protein: CASSFLSPGKENSNEQFF

V gene: TRBV20-1
J gene: TRBJ2-1
CDR3 protein: CSGGAGEQFF

V gene: TRBV7-2
J gene: TRBJ2-3
CDR3 protein: CASSLRLAGDSDTQYF

V gene: TRBV12-3/TRBV12-4
J gene: TRBJ1-6
CDR3 protein: CASSGGLVSSYNSPLHF

V gene: TRBV14
J gene: TRBJ1-3
CDR3 protein: CASSQDMGRGLTGNTIYF

V gene: TRBV5-1
J gene: TRBJ2-2
CDR3 protein: CASSLGRGGSTGELFF

V gene: TRBV7-2
J gene: TRBJ1-2
CDR3 protein: CASSPEEGASYTF

V gene: TRBV11-2
J gene: TRBJ1-1
CDR3 protein: CASSLDQVGGAFF

V gene: TRBV7-2
J gene: TRBJ1-1
CDR3 protein: CASSLWMGNTEAFF

V gene: TRBV7-9
J gene: TRBJ1-1
CDR3 protein: CASSLPATNTEAFF

V gene: TRBV5-4
J gene: TRBJ1-1
CDR3 protein: CASSLEAGGGTEAFF

V gene: TRBV24-1
J gene: TRBJ2-1
CDR3 protein: CATSDPRGGSYNEQFF

V gene: TRBV12-3/TRBV12-4
J gene: TRBJ2-2
CDR3 protein: CASSFSVGLVSTGELFF

V gene: TRBV7-2
J gene: TRBJ2-5
CDR3 protein: CASSLAEGRGETQYF

V gene: TRBV12-3/TRBV12-4
J gene: TRBJ2-3
CDR3 protein: CASKVAGGVTDTQYF

V gene: TRBV19
J gene: TRBJ1-1
CDR3 protein: CASCRGPGQGGDTEAFF

V gene: TRBV27
J gene: TRBJ2-7
CDR3 protein: CASSLQGTGEQYF

V gene: TRBV13
J gene: TRBJ2-1
CDR3 protein: CASSFGVAGYNEQFF

V gene: TRBV6-1
J gene: TRBJ1-1
CDR3 protein: CASSEGDRDTEAFF

V gene: TRBV9
J gene: TRBJ2-7
CDR3 protein: CASSVGGSEQYF

V gene: TRBV4-2
J gene: TRBJ2-1
CDR3 protein: CASSQDRAGGTNEQFF

V gene: TRBV9
J gene: TRBJ1-2
CDR3 protein: CASSVARGGGYTF

V gene: TRBV7-2
J gene: TRBJ2-7
CDR3 protein: CASSTRAGISYEQYF

V gene: TRBV20-1
J gene: TRBJ1-2
CDR3 protein: CSARDLGPVGYGYTF

V gene: TRBV20-1
J gene: TRBJ2-5
CDR3 protein: CSAAPGGVGVMIETQYF

V gene: TRBV3-1
J gene: TRBJ2-7
CDR3 protein: CASSPDDTYEQYF

V gene: TRBV2
J gene: TRBJ1-1
CDR3 protein: CASMTPGRGADTEAFF

V gene: TRBV7-9
J gene: TRBJ2-7
CDR3 protein: CASSLRGLAERDYEQYF

V gene: TRBV4-1
J gene: TRBJ2-7
CDR3 protein: CASSGRGGYEQYF

V gene: TRBV2
J gene: TRBJ2-3
CDR3 protein: CASGGRIPTDTQYF

V gene: TRBV6-6
J gene: TRBJ2-7
CDR3 protein: CASSYPDAGSTGGYYEQYF

V gene: TRBV3-1
J gene: TRBJ1-1
CDR3 protein: CASSPYSSEGAFF

V gene: TRBV5-1
J gene: TRBJ2-3
CDR3 protein: CASSQGTVTDTQYF

V gene: TRBV21-1
J gene: TRBJ1-2
CDR3 protein: CASSKEENGYTF

V gene: TRBV7-2
J gene: TRBJ2-2
CDR3 protein: CASSFGRTGELFF

V gene: TRBV20-1
J gene: TRBJ1-2
CDR3 protein: CSARGDGQVYGYTF

V gene: TRBV4-1
J gene: TRBJ1-1
CDR3 protein: CASSQEFPGSTEAFF

V gene: TRBV7-2
J gene: TRBJ1-6
CDR3 protein: CASSVHQGGRSPLHF

V gene: TRBV7-6
J gene: TRBJ2-3
CDR3 protein: CASSQLAGGRDTQYF